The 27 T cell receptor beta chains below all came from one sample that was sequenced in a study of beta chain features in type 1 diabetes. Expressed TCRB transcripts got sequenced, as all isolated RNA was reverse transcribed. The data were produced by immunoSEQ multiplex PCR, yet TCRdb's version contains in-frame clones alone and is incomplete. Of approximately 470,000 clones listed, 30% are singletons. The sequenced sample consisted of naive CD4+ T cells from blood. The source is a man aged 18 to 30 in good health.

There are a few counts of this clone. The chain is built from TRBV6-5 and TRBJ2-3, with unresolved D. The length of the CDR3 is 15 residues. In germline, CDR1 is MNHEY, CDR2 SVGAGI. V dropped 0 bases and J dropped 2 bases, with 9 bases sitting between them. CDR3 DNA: TGTGCCAGCAGTTACTCCCCAGGTGTCACAGATACGCAGTATTTT. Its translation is CASSYSPGVTDTQYF.

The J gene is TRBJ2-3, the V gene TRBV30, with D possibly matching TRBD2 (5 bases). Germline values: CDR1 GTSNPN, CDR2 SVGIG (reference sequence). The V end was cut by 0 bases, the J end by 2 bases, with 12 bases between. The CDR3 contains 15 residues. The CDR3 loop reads CAWSVGSRTTDTQYF. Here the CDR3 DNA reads TGTGCCTGGAGTGTAGGGAGTCGTACCACAGATACGCAGTATTTT.

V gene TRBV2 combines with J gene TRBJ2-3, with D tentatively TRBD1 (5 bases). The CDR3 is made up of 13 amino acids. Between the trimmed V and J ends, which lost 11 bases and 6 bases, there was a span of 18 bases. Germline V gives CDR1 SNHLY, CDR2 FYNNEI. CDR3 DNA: TGTGCCGGAACAATGCAAGGGGCGGATACGCAGTATTTT. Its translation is CAGTMQGADTQYF.

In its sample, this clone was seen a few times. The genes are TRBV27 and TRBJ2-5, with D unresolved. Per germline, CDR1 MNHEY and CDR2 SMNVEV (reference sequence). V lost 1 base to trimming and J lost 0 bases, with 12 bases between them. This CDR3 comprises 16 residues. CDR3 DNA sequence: TGTGCCAGCAGTTTATTTGGCGGCCGGTACCAAGAGACCCAGTACTTC. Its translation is CASSLFGGRYQETQYF.

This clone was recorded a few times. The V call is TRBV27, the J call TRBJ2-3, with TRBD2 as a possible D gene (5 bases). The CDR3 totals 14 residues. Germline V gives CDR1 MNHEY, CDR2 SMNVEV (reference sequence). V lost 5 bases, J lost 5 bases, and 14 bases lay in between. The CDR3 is CASSPRGSGDTQYF. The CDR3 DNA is TGTGCCAGCAGTCCCCGAGGGTCAGGAGATACGCAGTATTTT.

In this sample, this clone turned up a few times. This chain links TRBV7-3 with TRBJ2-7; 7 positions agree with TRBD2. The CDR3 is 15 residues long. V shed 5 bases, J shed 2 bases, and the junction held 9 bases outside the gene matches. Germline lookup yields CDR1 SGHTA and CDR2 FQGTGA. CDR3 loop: CASSGTTSRAYEQYF. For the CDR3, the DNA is TGTGCCAGCAGCGGTACGACTAGCCGAGCCTACGAGCAGTACTTC. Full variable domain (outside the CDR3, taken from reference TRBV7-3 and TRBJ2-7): GAGVSQTPSNKVTEKGKYVELRCDPISGHTALYWYRQSLGQGPEFLIYFQGTGAADDSGLPNDRFFAVRPEGSVSTLKIQRTERGDSAVYLCASSGTTSRAYEQYFGPGTRLTVT.

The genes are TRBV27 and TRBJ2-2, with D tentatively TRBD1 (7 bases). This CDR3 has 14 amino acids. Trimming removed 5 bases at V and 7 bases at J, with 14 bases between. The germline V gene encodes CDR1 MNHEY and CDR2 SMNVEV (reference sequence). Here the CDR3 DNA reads TGTGCCAGCAGTCGACAGGGAGGTGGCGGGGAGCTGTTTTTT. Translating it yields CASSRQGGGGELFF.

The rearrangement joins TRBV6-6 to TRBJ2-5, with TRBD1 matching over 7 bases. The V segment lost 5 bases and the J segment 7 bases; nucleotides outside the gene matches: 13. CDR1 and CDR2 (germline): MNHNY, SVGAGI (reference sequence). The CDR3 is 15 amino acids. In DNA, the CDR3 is TGTGCCAGCAGTGTACAGGGGTCCACCTCGGGGACCCAGTACTTC. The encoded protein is CASSVQGSTSGTQYF.

The CDR3 bases are TGCGCCAGCAGTTCGAGCGGGGGAGCCTACAATGAGCAGTTCTTC. Amino acid sequence: CASSSSGGAYNEQFF. The chain links TRBV5-1 to TRBJ2-1; 8 nucleotides line up with TRBD2. This CDR3 region has 15 residues. The junction had 6 bases not matched to a gene; V was cut back by 5 bases and J by 2 bases. The germline gives CDR1 SGHRS, CDR2 YFSETQ.

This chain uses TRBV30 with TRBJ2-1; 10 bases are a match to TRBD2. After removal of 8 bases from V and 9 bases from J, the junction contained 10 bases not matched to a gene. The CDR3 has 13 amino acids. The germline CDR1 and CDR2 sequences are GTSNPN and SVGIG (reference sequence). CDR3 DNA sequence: TGTGCCGGAAGCGGGAGGGCCGACGGTGAGCAGTTCTTC. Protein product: CAGSGRADGEQFF.

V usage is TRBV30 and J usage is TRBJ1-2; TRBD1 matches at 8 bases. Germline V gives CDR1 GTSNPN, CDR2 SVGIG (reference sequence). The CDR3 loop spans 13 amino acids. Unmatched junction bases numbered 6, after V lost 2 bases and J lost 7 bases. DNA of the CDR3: TGTGCCTGGAGTATTCAGGGGGCTGGTGGCTACACCTTC. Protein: CAWSIQGAGGYTF.

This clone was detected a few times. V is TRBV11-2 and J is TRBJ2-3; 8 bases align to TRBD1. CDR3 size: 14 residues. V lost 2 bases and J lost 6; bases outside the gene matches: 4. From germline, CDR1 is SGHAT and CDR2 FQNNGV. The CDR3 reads CASSLWTGPDTQYF. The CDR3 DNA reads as TGTGCCAGCAGCTTATGGACAGGGCCCGATACGCAGTATTTT.

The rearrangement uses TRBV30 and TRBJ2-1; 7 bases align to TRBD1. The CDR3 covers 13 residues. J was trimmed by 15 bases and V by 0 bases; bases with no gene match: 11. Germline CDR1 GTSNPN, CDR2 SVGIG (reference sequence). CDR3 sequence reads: CAWSVGERQGRFF. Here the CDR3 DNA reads TGTGCCTGGAGTGTTGGGGAGCGACAGGGACGGTTCTTC. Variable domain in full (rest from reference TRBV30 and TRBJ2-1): SQTIHQWPATLVQPVGSPLSLECTVEGTSNPNLYWYRQAAGRGLQLLFYSVGIGQISSEVPQNLSASRPQDRQFILSSKKLLLSDSGFYLCAWSVGERQGRFFGPGTRLTVL.

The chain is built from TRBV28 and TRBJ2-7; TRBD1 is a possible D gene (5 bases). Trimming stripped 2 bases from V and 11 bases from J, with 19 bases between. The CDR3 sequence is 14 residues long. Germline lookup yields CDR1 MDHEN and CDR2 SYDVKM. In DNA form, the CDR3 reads TGTGCCAGCAGTTTACCGACCAGGGCCGCTAAGGAGTACTTC. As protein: CASSLPTRAAKEYF. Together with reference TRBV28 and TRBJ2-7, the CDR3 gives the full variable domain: DVKVTQSSRYLVKRTGEKVFLECVQDMDHENMFWYRQDPGLGLRLIYFSYDVKMKEKGDIPEGYSVSREKKERFSLILESASTNQTSMYLCASSLPTRAAKEYFGPGTRLTVT.

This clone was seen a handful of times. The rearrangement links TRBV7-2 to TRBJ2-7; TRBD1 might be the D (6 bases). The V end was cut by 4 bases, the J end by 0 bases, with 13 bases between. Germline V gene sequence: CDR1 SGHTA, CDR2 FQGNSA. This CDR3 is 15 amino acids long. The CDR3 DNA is TGTGCCAGCAGCTCTCCGGGACAACGCTCCTACGAGCAGTACTTC. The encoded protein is CASSSPGQRSYEQYF.

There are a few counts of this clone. CDR3 region: CASSYRTSGTYEQYF. DNA for the CDR3: TGTGCCAGCAGCTACCGGACTAGCGGAACCTACGAGCAGTACTTC. The chain is built from TRBV11-2 and TRBJ2-7, with 10 bases fitting TRBD2. Per the germline V gene, CDR1 is SGHAT and CDR2 is FQNNGV. V was clipped by 4 bases and J by 2 bases; unmatched bases: 5. The CDR3 sequence is 15 residues long.

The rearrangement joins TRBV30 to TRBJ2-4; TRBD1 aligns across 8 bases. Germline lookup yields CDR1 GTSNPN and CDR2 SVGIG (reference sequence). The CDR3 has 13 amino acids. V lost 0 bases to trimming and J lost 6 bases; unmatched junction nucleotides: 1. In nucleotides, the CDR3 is TGTGCCTGGAGTGTAGGACAGGGAAACATTCAGTACTTC. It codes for CAWSVGQGNIQYF.

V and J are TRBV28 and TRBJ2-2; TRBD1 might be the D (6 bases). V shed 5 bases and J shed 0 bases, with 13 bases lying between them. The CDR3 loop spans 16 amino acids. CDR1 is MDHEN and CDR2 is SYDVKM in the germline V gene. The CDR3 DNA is TGTGCCAGCAGTCGCGACAGGTTCGCGAACACCGGGGAGCTGTTTTTT. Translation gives CASSRDRFANTGELFF.

CDR3 in amino acids: CAIRADGNSNQPQHF. CDR3 coding DNA: TGTGCCATCAGGGCGGACGGTAATAGCAATCAGCCCCAGCATTTT. The gene calls are TRBV10-3 and TRBJ1-5; D is uncertain. V was trimmed by 6 bases and J by 0 bases, leaving 12 bases between them. CDR1 and CDR2 from the germline V gene are ENHRY and SYGVKD. The CDR3 sequence is 15 residues long.

The CDR3 reads CSVEPGGTQETQYF. The CDR3 nucleotides are TGCAGCGTTGAGCCCGGCGGCACACAAGAGACCCAGTACTTC. V is TRBV29-1 and J is TRBJ2-5, with no clear D. CDR3 length: 14 residues. The V end was cut by 3 bases, the J end by 2 bases, with 13 bases between. In germline, CDR1 is SQVTM, CDR2 ANQGSEA.

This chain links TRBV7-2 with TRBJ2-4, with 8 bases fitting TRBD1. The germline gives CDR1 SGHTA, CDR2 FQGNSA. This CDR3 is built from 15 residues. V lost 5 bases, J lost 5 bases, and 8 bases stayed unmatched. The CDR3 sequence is CASSTMDRAENIQYF. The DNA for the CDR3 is TGTGCCAGCAGCACTATGGACAGGGCGGAAAACATTCAGTACTTC.

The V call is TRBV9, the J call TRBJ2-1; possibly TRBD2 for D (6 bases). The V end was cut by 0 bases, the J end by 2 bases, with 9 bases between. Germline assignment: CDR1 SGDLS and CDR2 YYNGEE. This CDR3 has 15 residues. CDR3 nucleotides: TGTGCCAGCAGCGTAGTTAGCGGCCCCTACAATGAGCAGTTCTTC. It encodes CASSVVSGPYNEQFF.

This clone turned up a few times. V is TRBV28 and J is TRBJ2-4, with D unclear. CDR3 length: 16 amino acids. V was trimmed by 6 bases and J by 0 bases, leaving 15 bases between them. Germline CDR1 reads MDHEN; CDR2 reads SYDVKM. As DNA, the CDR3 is TGTGCCAGCAGCTCCCCCTCCTCGGAAGCCAAAAACATTCAGTACTTC. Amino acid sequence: CASSSPSSEAKNIQYF.

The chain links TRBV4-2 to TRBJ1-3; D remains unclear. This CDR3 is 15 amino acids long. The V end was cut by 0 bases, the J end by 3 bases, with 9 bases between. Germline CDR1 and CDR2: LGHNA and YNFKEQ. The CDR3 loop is CASSQERAVGNTIYF. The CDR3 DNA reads TGTGCCAGCAGCCAAGAGAGGGCCGTTGGAAACACCATATATTTT.

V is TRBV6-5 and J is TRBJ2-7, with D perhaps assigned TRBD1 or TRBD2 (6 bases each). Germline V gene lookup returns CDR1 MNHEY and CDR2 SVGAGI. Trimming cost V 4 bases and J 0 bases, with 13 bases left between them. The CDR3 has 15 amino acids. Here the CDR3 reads CASSSPGAPSYEQYF. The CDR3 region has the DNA TGTGCCAGCAGTTCCCCGGGGGCCCCCTCCTACGAGCAGTACTTC.

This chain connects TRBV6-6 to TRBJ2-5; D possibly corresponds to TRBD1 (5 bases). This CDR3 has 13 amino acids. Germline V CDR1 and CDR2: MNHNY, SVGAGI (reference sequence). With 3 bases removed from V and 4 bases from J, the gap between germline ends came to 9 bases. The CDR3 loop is CASSYVGRETQYF. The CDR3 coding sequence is TGTGCCAGCAGTTATGTGGGGCGAGAGACCCAGTACTTC.

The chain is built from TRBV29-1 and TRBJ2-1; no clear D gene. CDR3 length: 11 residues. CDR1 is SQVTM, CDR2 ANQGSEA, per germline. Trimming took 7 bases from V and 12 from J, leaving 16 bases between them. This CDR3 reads CSGLGHEGQFF. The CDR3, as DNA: TGCAGCGGCCTGGGCCACGAAGGGCAGTTCTTC.